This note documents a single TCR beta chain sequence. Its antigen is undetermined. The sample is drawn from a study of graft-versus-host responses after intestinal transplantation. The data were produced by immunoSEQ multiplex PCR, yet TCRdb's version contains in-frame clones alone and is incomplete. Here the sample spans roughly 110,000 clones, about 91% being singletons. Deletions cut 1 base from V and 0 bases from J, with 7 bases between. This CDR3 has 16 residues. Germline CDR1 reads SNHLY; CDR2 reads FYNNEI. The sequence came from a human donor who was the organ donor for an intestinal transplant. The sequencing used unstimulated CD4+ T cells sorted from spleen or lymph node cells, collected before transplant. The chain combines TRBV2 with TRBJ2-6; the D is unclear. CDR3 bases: TGTGCCAGCAGTGAAGGTTGGGGCTCTGGGGCCAACGTCCTGACTTTC. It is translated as CASSEGWGSGANVLTF.